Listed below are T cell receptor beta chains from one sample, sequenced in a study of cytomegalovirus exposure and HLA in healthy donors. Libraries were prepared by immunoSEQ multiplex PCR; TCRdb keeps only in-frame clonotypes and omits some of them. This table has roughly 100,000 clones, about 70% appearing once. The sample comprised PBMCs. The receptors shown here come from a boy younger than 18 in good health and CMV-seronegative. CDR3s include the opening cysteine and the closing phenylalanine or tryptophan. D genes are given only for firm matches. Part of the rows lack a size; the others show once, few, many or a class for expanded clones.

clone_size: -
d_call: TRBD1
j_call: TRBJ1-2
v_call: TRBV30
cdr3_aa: CAWSAGTGDGYTF
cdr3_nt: TGTGCCTGGAGTGCAGGGACAGGGGATGGCTACACCTTC

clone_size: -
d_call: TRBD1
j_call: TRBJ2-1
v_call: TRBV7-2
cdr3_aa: CASSLVGSGGYNEQFF
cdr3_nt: TGTGCCAGCAGCTTAGTAGGGTCAGGGGGCTACAATGAGCAGTTCTTC

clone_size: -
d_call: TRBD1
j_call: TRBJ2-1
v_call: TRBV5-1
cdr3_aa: CASRSPGQGINEQFF
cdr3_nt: TGCGCCAGCAGGTCTCCGGGACAGGGAATTAATGAGCAGTTCTTC

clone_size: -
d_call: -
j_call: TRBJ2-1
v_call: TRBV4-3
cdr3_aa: CASSQEVTGGYSYNEQFF
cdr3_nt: TGCGCCAGCAGCCAAGAGGTGACTGGGGGGTACTCCTACAATGAGCAGTTCTTC

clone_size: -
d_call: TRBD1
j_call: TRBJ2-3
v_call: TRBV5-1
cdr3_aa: CASSLPGGSGTDTQYF
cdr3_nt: TGCGCCAGCAGCCTACCAGGGGGAAGTGGGACAGATACGCAGTATTTT

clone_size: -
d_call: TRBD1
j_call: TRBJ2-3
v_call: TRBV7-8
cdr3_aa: CASSSRTGMSTDTQYF
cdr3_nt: TGTGCCAGCAGCTCCCGGACAGGGATGAGCACAGATACGCAGTATTTT

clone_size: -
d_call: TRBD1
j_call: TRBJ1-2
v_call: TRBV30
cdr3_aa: CAWSEAGGREGYGYTF
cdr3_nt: TGTGCCTGGAGTGAGGCAGGGGGGCGGGAGGGCTATGGCTACACCTTC

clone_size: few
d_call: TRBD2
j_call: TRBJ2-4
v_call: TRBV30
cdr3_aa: CAWSGGSKNIQYF
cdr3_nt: TGTGCCTGGAGCGGGGGGTCCAAAAACATTCAGTACTTC

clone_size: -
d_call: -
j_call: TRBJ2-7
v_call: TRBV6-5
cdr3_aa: CASSVDQVPYYEQYF
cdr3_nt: TGTGCCAGCAGCGTAGACCAGGTCCCATACTACGAGCAGTACTTC

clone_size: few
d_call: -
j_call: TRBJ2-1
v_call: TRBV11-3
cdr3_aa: CASSLSRVHSNEQFF
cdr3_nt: TGTGCCAGCAGCCTAAGCAGGGTCCACTCCAATGAGCAGTTCTTC

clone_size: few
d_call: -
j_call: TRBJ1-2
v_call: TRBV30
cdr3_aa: CAQRQGLNYGYTF
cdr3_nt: TGTGCCCAACGCCAGGGATTAAACTATGGCTACACCTTC

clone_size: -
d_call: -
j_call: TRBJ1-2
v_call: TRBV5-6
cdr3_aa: CASSFGQGTSYTF
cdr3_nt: TGTGCCAGCAGCTTCGGGCAGGGGACAAGCTACACCTTC

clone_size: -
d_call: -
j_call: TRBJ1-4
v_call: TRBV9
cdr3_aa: CASSPRQESVEKLFF
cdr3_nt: TGTGCCAGCAGCCCTCGACAGGAAAGCGTTGAAAAACTGTTTTTT

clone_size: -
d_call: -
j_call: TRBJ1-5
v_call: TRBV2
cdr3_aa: CASQKQGNSNQPQHF
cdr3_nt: TGTGCCAGTCAGAAACAGGGTAATAGCAATCAGCCCCAGCATTTT

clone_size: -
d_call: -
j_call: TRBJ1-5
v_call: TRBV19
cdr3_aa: CASSPGEQPQHF
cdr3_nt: TGTGCCAGTAGTCCAGGGGAGCAGCCCCAGCATTTT

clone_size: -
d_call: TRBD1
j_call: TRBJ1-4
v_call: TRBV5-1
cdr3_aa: CASSFSRGEKLFF
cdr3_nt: TGCGCCAGCAGCTTTTCCAGGGGGGAAAAACTGTTTTTT

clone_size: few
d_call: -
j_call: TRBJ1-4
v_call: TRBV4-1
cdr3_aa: CASSIWPEKLFF
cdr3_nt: TGCGCCAGCAGCATCTGGCCCGAAAAACTGTTTTTT

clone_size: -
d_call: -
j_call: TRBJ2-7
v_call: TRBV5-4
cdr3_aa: CASSLDGRYEQYF
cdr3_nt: TGTGCCAGCAGCTTGGATGGGAGGTACGAGCAGTACTTC

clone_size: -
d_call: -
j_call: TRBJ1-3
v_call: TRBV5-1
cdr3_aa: CASTQDGITGNTIYF
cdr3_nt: TGCGCCAGCACCCAGGACGGGATCACTGGAAACACCATATATTTT

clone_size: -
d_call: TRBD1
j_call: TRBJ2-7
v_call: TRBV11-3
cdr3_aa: CASSSRDRDEQYF
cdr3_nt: TGTGCCAGCAGCTCCCGGGACAGGGACGAGCAGTACTTC

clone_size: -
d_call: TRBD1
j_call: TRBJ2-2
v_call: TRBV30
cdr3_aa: CAWSTQGARGTGELFF
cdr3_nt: TGTGCCTGGAGTACACAGGGGGCAAGAGGAACCGGGGAGCTGTTTTTT

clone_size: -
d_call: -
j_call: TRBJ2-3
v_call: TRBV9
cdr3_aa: CASSVGQASTDTQYF
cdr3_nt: TGTGCCAGCAGCGTAGGCCAAGCAAGCACAGATACGCAGTATTTT

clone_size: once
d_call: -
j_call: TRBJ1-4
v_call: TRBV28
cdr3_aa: CASHAINEKLFF
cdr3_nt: TGTGCCAGCCACGCGATTAATGAAAAACTGTTTTTT

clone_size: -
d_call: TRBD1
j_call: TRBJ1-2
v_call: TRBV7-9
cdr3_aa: CASSFGTGHGYTF
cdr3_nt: TGTGCCAGCAGCTTTGGGACAGGGCATGGCTACACCTTC

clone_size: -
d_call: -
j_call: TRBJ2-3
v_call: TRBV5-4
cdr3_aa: CASSFGGGATDTQYF
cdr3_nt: TGTGCCAGCAGCTTTGGTGGGGGGGCGACAGATACGCAGTATTTT

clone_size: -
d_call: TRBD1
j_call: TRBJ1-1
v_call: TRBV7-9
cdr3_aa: CASSPETGGVRTEAFF
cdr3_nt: TGTGCCAGCAGCCCCGAGACAGGGGGGGTGAGAACTGAAGCTTTCTTT

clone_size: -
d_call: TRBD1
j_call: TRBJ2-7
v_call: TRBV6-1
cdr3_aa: CASSVGTGSDEQYF
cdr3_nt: TGTGCCAGCAGTGTGGGGACAGGGTCAGACGAGCAGTACTTC

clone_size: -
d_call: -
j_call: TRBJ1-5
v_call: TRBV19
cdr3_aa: CASSLGHDKGTQHF
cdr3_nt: TGTGCCAGTAGCCTAGGACACGACAAGGGGACCCAGCATTTT

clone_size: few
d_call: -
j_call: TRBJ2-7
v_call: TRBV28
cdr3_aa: CASSLGLYEQYF
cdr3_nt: TGTGCCAGCAGTCTAGGTCTCTACGAGCAGTACTTC

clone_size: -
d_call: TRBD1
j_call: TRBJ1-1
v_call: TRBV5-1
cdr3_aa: CASSPGTAFPREEAFF
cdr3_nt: TGCGCCAGCAGTCCCGGGACAGCTTTTCCTAGGGAGGAAGCTTTCTTT

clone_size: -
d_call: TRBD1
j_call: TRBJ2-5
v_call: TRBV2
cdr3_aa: CASSEALGQGQETQYF
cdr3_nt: TGTGCCAGCAGTGAAGCGCTAGGACAGGGACAGGAGACCCAGTACTTC

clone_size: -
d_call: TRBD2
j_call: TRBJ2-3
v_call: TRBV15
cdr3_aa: CATSRDGGSGGSSTDTQYF
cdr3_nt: TGTGCCACCAGCAGAGATGGTGGTAGCGGGGGGTCTAGCACAGATACGCAGTATTTT

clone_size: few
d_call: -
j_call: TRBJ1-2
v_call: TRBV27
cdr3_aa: CASSPGPGEGNYGYTF
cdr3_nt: TGTGCCAGCAGTCCAGGTCCGGGGGAGGGTAACTATGGCTACACCTTC

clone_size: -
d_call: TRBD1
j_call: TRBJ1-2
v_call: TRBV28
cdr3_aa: CASGQALSVVGGAGYTF
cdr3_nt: TGTGCCAGCGGCCAGGCCCTTTCGGTGGTAGGGGGCGCCGGCTACACCTTC

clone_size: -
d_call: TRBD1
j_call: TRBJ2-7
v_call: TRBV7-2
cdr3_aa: CASSLTGTGGREQYF
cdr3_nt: TGTGCCAGCAGCTTAACCGGGACAGGGGGTAGGGAGCAGTACTTC

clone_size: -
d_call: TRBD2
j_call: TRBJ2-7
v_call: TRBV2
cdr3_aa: CASSPTSGSSYEQYF
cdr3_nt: TGTGCCAGCAGCCCAACTAGCGGGAGCTCCTACGAGCAGTACTTC

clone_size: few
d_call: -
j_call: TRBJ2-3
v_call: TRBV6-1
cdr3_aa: CASSEGGWVAADTQYF
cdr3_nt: TGTGCCAGCAGTGAAGGAGGGTGGGTAGCTGCAGATACGCAGTATTTT

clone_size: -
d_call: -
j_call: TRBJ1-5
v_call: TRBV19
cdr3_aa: CASSRRGVSNQPQHF
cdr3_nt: TGTGCCAGTAGTCGGCGGGGTGTTAGCAATCAGCCCCAGCATTTT

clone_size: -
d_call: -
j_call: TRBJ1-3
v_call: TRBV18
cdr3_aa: CASSPLRVGSSGNTIYF
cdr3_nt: TGTGCCAGCTCACCATTGAGGGTTGGAAGCTCTGGAAACACCATATATTTT

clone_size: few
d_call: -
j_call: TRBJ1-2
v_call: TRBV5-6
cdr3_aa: CASSFQQGGYTF
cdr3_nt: TGTGCCAGCAGCTTCCAACAGGGTGGCTACACCTTC

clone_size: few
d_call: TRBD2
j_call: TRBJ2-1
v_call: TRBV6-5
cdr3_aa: CASSYATSGSHEQFF
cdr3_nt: TGTGCCAGCAGTTACGCGACTAGCGGGAGCCATGAGCAGTTCTTC

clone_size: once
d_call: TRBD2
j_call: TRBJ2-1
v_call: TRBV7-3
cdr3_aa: CASSLAGGPYNEQFF
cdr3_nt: TGTGCCAGCAGCTTAGCGGGGGGGCCCTACAATGAGCAGTTCTTC

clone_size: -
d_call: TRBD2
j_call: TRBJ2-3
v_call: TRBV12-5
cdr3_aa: CASGVSGGDTQYF
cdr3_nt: TGTGCTAGTGGTGTAAGCGGGGGTGATACGCAGTATTTT

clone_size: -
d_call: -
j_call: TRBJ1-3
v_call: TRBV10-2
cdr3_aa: CASSEFGRGTGNTIYF
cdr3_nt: TGCGCCAGCAGTGAATTTGGCAGGGGAACAGGAAACACCATATATTTT

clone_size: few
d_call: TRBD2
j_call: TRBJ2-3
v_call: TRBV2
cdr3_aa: CASSDNGLAGGASTDTQYF
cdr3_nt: TGTGCCAGCAGCGACAACGGACTAGCGGGGGGCGCTAGCACAGATACGCAGTATTTT